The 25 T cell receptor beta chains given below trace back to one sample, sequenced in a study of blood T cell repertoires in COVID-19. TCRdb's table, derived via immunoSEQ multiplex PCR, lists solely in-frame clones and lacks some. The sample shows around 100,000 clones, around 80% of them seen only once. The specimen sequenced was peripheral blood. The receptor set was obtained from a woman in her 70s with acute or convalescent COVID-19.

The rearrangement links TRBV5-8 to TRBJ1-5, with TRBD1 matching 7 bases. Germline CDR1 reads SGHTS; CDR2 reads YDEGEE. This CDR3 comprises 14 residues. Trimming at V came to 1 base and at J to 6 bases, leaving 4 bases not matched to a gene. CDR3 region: CASSLRGGGQPQHF. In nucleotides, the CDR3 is TGTGCCAGCAGCTTGAGAGGGGGCGGTCAGCCCCAGCATTTT.

This chain's CDR3 is CASSQEDRSGGYTF. The CDR3 DNA reads TGTGCCAGCAGCCAAGAGGACAGGTCGGGCGGCTACACCTTC. The V gene is TRBV3-1 (or the pseudogene TRBV3-2), the J gene TRBJ1-2; 7 bases are a match to TRBD1. Germline lookup yields CDR1 LGHDT and CDR2 YNNKEL (reference sequence). V was pared by 0 bases and J by 8 bases, with 6 bases of the junction left unmatched. The CDR3 is 14 residues long.

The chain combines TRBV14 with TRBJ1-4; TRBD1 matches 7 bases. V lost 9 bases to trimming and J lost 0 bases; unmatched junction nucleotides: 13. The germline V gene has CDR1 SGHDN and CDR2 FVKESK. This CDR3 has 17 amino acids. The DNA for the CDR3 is TGTGCCAGTCTAAAGGAGGACAGGTCTGCAACTAATGAAAAACTGTTTTTT. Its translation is CASLKEDRSATNEKLFF.

The CDR3 loop is CASSPGLAGPGEQFF. The CDR3 coding sequence is TGTGCCAGCAGTCCCGGACTAGCGGGGCCGGGTGAGCAGTTCTTC. The chain recombines TRBV6-2 or TRBV6-3 with TRBJ2-1; 12 bases are a match to TRBD2. Per the germline V gene, CDR1 is MNHEY and CDR2 is SVGEGT. Trimming cost V 5 bases and J 9 bases; bases outside gene matches: 8. The CDR3 spans 15 residues.

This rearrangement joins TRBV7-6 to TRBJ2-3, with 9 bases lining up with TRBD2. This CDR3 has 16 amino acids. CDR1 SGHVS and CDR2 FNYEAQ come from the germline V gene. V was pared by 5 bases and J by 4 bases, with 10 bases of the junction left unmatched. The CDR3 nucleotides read TGTGCCAGCAGCCAACTGGCGGGGGGGGGAGCAGATACGCAGTATTTT. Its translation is CASSQLAGGGADTQYF.

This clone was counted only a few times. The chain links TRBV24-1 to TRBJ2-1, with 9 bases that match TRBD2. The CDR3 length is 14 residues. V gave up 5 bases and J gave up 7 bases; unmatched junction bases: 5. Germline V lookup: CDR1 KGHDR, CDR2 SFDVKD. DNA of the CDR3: TGTGCCACCAGTGTAGGTCTAGCGGGGAATGAGCAGTTCTTC. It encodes CATSVGLAGNEQFF.

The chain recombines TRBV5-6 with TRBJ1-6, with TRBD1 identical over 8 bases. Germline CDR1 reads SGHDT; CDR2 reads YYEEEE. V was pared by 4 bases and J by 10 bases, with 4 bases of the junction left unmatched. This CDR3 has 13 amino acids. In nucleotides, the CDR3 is TGTGCCAGCAGCCCGACAGGGGACTCACCCCTCCACTTT. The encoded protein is CASSPTGDSPLHF.

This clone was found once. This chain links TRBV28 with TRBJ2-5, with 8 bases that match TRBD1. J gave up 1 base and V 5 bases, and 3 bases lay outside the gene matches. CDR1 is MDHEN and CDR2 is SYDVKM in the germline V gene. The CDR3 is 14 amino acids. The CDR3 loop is CASSPTGGQETQYF. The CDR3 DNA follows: TGTGCCAGCAGTCCAACAGGGGGCCAAGAGACCCAGTACTTC.

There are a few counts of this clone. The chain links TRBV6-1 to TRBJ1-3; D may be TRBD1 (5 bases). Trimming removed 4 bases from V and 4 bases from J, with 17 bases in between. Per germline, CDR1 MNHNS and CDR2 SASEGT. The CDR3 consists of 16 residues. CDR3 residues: CASSVSSGKNGNTIYF. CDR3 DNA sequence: TGTGCCAGCAGTGTATCGTCAGGGAAGAACGGAAACACCATATATTTT.

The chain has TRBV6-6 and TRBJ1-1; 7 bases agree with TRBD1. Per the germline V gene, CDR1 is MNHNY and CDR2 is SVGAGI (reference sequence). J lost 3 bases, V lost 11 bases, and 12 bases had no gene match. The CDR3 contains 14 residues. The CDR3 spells CASRASGGDTEAFF. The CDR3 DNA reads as TGTGCCTCCCGGGCGTCAGGGGGAGACACTGAAGCTTTCTTT.

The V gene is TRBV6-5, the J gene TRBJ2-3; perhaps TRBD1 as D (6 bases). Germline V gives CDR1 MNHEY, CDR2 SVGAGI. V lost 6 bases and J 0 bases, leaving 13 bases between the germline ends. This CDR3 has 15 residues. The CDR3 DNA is TGTGCCAGCAGCCCAGGGGAATTTAGCACAGATACGCAGTATTTT. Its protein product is CASSPGEFSTDTQYF.

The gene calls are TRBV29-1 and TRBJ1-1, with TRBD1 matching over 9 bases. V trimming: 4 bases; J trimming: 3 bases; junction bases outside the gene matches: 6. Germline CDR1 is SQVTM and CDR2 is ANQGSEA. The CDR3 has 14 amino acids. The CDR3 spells CSVGQGVKDTEAFF. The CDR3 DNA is TGCAGCGTTGGACAGGGGGTGAAGGACACTGAAGCTTTCTTT. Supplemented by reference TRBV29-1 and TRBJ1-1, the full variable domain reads SAVISQKPSRDICQRGTSLTIQCQVDSQVTMMFWYRQQPGQSLTLIATANQGSEATYESGFVIDKFPISRPNLTFSTLTVSNMSPEDSSIYLCSVGQGVKDTEAFFGQGTRLTVV.

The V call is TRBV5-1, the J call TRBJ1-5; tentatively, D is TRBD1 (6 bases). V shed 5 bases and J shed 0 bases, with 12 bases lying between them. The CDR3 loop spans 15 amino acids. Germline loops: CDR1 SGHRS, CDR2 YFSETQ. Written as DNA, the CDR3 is TGCGCCAGCAGTCTGACAGGTTCTAGCAATCAGCCCCAGCATTTT. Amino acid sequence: CASSLTGSSNQPQHF. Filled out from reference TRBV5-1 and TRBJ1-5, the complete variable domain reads KAGVTQTPRYLIKTRGQQVTLSCSPISGHRSVSWYQQTPGQGLQFLFEYFSETQRNKGNFPGRFSGRQFSNSRSEMNVSTLELGDSALYLCASSLTGSSNQPQHFGDGTRLSIL.

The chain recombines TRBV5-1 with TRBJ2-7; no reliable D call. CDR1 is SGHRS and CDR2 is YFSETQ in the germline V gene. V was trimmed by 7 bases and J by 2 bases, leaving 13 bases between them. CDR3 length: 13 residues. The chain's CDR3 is CASAPQAPYEQYF. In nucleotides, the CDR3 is TGCGCCAGCGCCCCCCAGGCTCCCTACGAGCAGTACTTC.

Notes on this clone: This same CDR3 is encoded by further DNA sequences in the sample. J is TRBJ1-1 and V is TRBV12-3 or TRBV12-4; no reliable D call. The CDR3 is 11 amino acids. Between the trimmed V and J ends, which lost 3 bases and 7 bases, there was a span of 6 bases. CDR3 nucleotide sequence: TGTGCCAGCAGTTTTCGGGGTGAAGCTTTCTTT. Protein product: CASSFRGEAFF.

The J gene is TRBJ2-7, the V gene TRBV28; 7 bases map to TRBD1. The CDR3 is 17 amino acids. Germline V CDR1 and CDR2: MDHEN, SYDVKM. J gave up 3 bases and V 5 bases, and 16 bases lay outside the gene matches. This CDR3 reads CASSPNPPAGGSYEQYF. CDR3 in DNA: TGTGCCAGCAGTCCCAATCCTCCCGCAGGGGGAAGCTACGAGCAGTACTTC. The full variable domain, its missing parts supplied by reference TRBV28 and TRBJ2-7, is DVKVTQSSRYLVKRTGEKVFLECVQDMDHENMFWYRQDPGLGLRLIYFSYDVKMKEKGDIPEGYSVSREKKERFSLILESASTNQTSMYLCASSPNPPAGGSYEQYFGPGTRLTVT.

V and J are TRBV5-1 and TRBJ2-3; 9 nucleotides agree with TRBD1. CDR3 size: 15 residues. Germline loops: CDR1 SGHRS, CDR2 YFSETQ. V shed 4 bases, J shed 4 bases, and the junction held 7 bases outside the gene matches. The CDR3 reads CASSRTGDEADTQYF. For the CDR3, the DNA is TGCGCCAGCAGCCGGACAGGGGATGAAGCAGATACGCAGTATTTT.

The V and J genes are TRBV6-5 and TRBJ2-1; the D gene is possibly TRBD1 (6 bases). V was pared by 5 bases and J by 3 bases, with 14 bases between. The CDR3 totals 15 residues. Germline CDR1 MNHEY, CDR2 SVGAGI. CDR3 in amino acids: CASSPGTQIYNEQFF. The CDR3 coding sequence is TGTGCCAGCAGTCCAGGGACACAGATCTACAATGAGCAGTTCTTC.

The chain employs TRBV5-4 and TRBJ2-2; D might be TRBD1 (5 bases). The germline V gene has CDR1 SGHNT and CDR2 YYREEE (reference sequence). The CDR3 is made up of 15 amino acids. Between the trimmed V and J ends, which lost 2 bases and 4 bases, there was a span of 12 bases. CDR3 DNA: TGTGCCAGCAGCTTTGACCAGGGAAGCACCGGGGAGCTGTTTTTT. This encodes CASSFDQGSTGELFF.

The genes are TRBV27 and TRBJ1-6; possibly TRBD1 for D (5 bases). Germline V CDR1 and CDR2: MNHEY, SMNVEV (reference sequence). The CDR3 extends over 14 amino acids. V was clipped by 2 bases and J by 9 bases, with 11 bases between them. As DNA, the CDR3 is TGTGCCAGCAGTTTAGGACAAAAGGGTTCACCCCTCCACTTT. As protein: CASSLGQKGSPLHF.

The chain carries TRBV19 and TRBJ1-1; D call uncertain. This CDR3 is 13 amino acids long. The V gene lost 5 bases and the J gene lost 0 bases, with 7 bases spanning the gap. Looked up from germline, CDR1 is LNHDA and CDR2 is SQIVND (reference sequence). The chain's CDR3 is CASSLRVNTEAFF. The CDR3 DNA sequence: TGTGCCAGTAGTCTCCGAGTGAACACTGAAGCTTTCTTT.

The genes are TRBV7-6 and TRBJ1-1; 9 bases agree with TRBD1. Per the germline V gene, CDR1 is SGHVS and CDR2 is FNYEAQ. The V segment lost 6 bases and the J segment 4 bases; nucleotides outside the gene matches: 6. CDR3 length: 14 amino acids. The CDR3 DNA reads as TGTGCCAGCAGTTCCCGACAGGGGGGCACTGAAGCTTTCTTT. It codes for CASSSRQGGTEAFF.

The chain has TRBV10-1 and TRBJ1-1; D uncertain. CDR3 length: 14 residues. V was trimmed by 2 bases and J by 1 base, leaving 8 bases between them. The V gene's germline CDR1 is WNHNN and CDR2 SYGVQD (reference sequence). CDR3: CASSEGRANTEAFF. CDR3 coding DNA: TGCGCCAGCAGTGAGGGGCGAGCGAACACTGAAGCTTTCTTT.

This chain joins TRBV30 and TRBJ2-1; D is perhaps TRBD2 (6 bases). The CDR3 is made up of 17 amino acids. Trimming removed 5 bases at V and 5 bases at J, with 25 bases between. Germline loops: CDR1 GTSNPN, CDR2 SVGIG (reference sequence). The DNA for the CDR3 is TGTGCCTGGGGGAGCGGTAGTGGAGGGGTAAGGAACAATGAGCAGTTCTTC. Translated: CAWGSGSGGVRNNEQFF.

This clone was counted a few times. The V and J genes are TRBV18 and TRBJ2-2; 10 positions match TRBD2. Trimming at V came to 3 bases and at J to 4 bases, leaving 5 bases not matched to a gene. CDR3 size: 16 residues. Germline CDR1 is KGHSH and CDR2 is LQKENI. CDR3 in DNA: TGTGCCAGCTCACCCGGGACTAGCGTCATCACCGGGGAGCTGTTTTTT. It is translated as CASSPGTSVITGELFF.